The TCR beta chain under discussion was sequenced for a study of T-cell reconstitution after alpha-beta-depleted transplantation in children. Researchers prepared the TCRbeta library using unique molecular identifiers, the study reports. TCRdb reanalysed the PCR reads using MiXCR and keeps one entry per CDR3 protein. This sample carries some 400,000 distinct CDR3 sequences, around 20% of them seen once, and the ten largest clones take 3.5% to 4%. The CDR3 sequence is 15 residues long. The J segment lost 5 bases and the V segment lost 1 base, leaving 2 bases of the junction unmatched. Germline loops: CDR1 SEHNR, CDR2 FQNEAQ (reference sequence).

J is TRBJ1-6 and V is TRBV7-9, with 7 nucleotides matching TRBD1. This sequence originates from a human donor who donated a stem cell graft to a child with acute myeloid leukemia. The sample consisted of PBMCs from the stem cell graft donor, taken from the stem cell graft. The CDR3 DNA reads as TGTGCCAGCAGCTTAGAGGGGGCGAATAATTCACCCCTCCACTTT. Translating it yields CASSLEGANNSPLHF.